A single sample gave rise to the 9 T cell receptor beta chains below, sequenced in a study of blood T cells in healthy people across ages. With a J-beta primer mix and a sample-barcoded 5' primer, a second PCR ran about 6 to 11 cycles. MiXCR was run by TCRdb on the 5' RACE reads, yielding one entry per CDR3 protein. The table records about 1.8 million distinct CDR3 sequences, 49% of them present only once. The sample consisted of blood. Every receptor here comes from a woman aged 40 to 50 in good health.

This clonotype was seen only a few times. The rearrangement uses TRBV10-3 and TRBJ2-7; perhaps D is TRBD1 or TRBD2 (5 bases each). Germline CDR1 is ENHRY and CDR2 is SYGVKD. The V end lost 10 bases, the J end lost 6 bases, and 22 bases lay between the germline ends. This CDR3 comprises 14 residues. The CDR3 DNA reads TGTGCCACAACCCGGGACGTGGCCCCACCCGAGCAGTACTTC. Translation: CATTRDVAPPEQYF.

The chain recombines TRBV29-1 with TRBJ2-1; TRBD1 agrees at 8 bases. The CDR3 length is 14 residues. J was trimmed by 2 bases and V by 7 bases; bases with no gene match: 7. Germline V gene data show CDR1 as SQVTM and CDR2 as ANQGSEA. CDR3 bases: TGCAGCGCCCGGACAGGGTCCCCCTACAATGAGCAGTTCTTC. Residues: CSARTGSPYNEQFF.

CDR3 bases: TGCGCCAGCAGCGGTGGCGGGGGACTTAACAATGAGCAGTTCTTC. This encodes CASSGGGGLNNEQFF. The chain has TRBV4-1 and TRBJ2-1; TRBD2 aligns across 7 bases. The germline V gene has CDR1 MGHRA and CDR2 YSYEKL. Trimming removed 5 bases from V and 5 bases from J; junction bases left unmatched: 9. The CDR3 is 15 amino acids.

This CDR3 reads CSARDLEGTTYEQYF. The CDR3 DNA reads TGCAGTGCTAGAGATCTCGAGGGTACCACCTACGAGCAGTACTTC. The genes are TRBV20-1 and TRBJ2-7, with D possibly matching TRBD2 (5 bases). Germline CDR1 DFQATT, CDR2 SNEGSKA (reference sequence). This CDR3 comprises 15 residues. V was clipped by 0 bases and J by 2 bases, with 14 bases between them.

This clonotype was seen a handful of times. V and J are TRBV12-3 or TRBV12-4 and TRBJ1-6; tentative D call: TRBD1 (5 bases). The V end was cut by 4 bases, the J end by 0 bases, with 10 bases between. The CDR3 loop spans 16 amino acids. Here the CDR3 DNA reads TGTGCCAGCAGTTCCAAGGGGAGCTCCTATAATTCACCCCTCCACTTT. This translates into CASSSKGSSYNSPLHF.

The table lists this clonotype with a few counts. The chain has TRBV7-2 and TRBJ1-1; maybe TRBD1 (6 bases). CDR3 length equals 13 residues. Germline V gives CDR1 SGHTA, CDR2 FQGNSA. The V gene lost 8 bases and the J gene lost 2 bases, with 12 bases spanning the gap. The CDR3 DNA reads as TGTGCCAGCGGACAGTCTAGCAACACTGAAGCTTTCTTT. It codes for CASGQSSNTEAFF.

The chain employs TRBV14 and TRBJ2-5, with D perhaps matching TRBD2 (7 bases). The CDR3 spans 17 residues. The germline CDR1 and CDR2 sequences are SGHDN and FVKESK. V lost 3 bases, J lost 4 bases, and 21 bases lay in between. DNA of the CDR3: TGTGCCAGCAGCCACGTCCGTACGTGGGGGGGCCGAGAGACCCAGTACTTC. It specifies CASSHVRTWGGRETQYF.

This clonotype was seen only a few times. The chain links TRBV20-1 to TRBJ2-1, with 12 nucleotides matching TRBD2. This CDR3 spans 20 amino acids. The V and J ends lost 3 bases and 0 bases, in that order; junction bases with no gene match: 15. The germline gives CDR1 DFQATT, CDR2 SNEGSKA (reference sequence). CDR3 DNA sequence: TGCAGTGCTAGGGGTATACTAGCGGGGGGCCTGAGGAGCTCCTACAATGAGCAGTTCTTC. Protein: CSARGILAGGLRSSYNEQFF.

This rearrangement joins TRBV7-9 to TRBJ1-2; 7 bases are shared with TRBD1. From germline, CDR1 is SEHNR and CDR2 FQNEAQ (reference sequence). V lost 0 bases to trimming and J lost 6 bases; unmatched junction nucleotides: 7. The CDR3 extends over 15 amino acids. The CDR3 DNA is TGTGCCAGCAGCTTAGCAGGGGGCAGTTTGGATGGCTACACCTTC. Translation: CASSLAGGSLDGYTF.